Listed below are T cell receptor beta chains from one sample, sequenced in a study of CD8 T cells in Susac syndrome. A single record per CDR3 protein comes from TCRdb applying MiXCR to the immunoSEQ multiplex PCR reads. The table records some 180,000 distinct CDR3 sequences, about 94% of them present only once. The sequencing sample was made of CD4+ T cells from PBMCs. These receptors all stem from a human donor in good health. Each CDR3 is given with its conserved first and last residue. A D gene is named only where the DNA matches it firmly. The size field is filled for only some rows; it gives once, few, many or a size class.

v_gene	abundance	j_gene	d_gene	CDR3nt	CDR3aa
TRBV27	-	TRBJ2-3	TRBD2	TGTGCCAGCAGGCGGGACTATGGGGTTACGCAGTATTTT	CASRRDYGVTQYF
TRBV9	-	TRBJ2-1	-	TGTGCCAGCAGCGTAGAGGAGCTATACAATGAGCAGTTCTTC	CASSVEELYNEQFF
TRBV18	-	TRBJ2-3	TRBD2	TGTGCCAGCTCACCAATGACTAGCGGGAGTCAAGATACGCAGTATTTT	CASSPMTSGSQDTQYF
TRBV19	-	TRBJ2-3	TRBD2	TGTGCCAGTAGTATGTCAGCGGGAGGCACAGATACGCAGTATTTT	CASSMSAGGTDTQYF
TRBV12-3/TRBV12-4	once	TRBJ2-1	-	TGTGCCAGCAGTTTGGACGGTGGCTCCTACAATGAGCAGTTCTTC	CASSLDGGSYNEQFF
TRBV3-1	-	TRBJ2-1	TRBD2	TGTGCCAGCAGCCAGAGGGGCGGGAGGGCCGGATCCTACAATGAGCAGTTCTTC	CASSQRGGRAGSYNEQFF
TRBV30	once	TRBJ2-1	TRBD1	TGTGCCTGGAGACATCCCTTACACAGGGGGCGCAATGAGCAGTTCTTC	CAWRHPLHRGRNEQFF
TRBV11-2	few	TRBJ2-1	-	TGTGCCAGCAGCGACAGGTTGAGCTCCTACAATGAGCAGTTCTTC	CASSDRLSSYNEQFF
TRBV25-1	-	TRBJ2-3	TRBD1	TGTGCCAGCAGTGCTCGGACAGGGGCAGATACGCAGTATTTT	CASSARTGADTQYF
TRBV20-1	once	TRBJ2-1	TRBD1	TGCAGTGCTAGAGCTCACAGGGGGCCGGGGGATGAGCAGTTCTTC	CSARAHRGPGDEQFF
TRBV5-1	-	TRBJ2-3	TRBD2	TGCGCCAGCAGCTTGATAGCGGGAGAAGATACGCAGTATTTT	CASSLIAGEDTQYF
TRBV7-8	-	TRBJ2-1	-	TGTGCCAGCAGCTTGAACTTCGATGAGCAGTTCTTC	CASSLNFDEQFF
TRBV5-4	-	TRBJ2-5	TRBD2	TGTGCCAGCAGCTTAGCTAGCGGGAGCCAAGAGACCCAGTACTTC	CASSLASGSQETQYF
TRBV7-2	-	TRBJ2-7	TRBD1	TGTGCCAGCAGCTCATACCGGGACAGGTCCTACGAGCAGTACTTC	CASSSYRDRSYEQYF
TRBV14	-	TRBJ2-1	TRBD2	TGTGCCAGCAGCCAAGTACTAGCGGGGGGGCGCCGCAATGAGCAGTTCTTC	CASSQVLAGGRRNEQFF
TRBV20-1	-	TRBJ2-1	TRBD2	TGCAGTGCCTTACGGCGGGAGGGCAGGTCCTACAATGAGCAGTTCTTC	CSALRREGRSYNEQFF
TRBV18	few	TRBJ2-5	-	TGTGCCAGCTCACCGGGGGCGACCCAGTACTTC	CASSPGATQYF
TRBV9	-	TRBJ2-1	TRBD2	TGTGCCAGCAGCCAGACAGCGGGAGGGATTGAGCAGTTCTTC	CASSQTAGGIEQFF
TRBV7-2	once	TRBJ2-5	-	TGTGCCAGCAGCTCACTAGATACCTCCGAACAAGAGACCCAGTACTTC	CASSSLDTSEQETQYF
TRBV7-2	once	TRBJ2-3	TRBD2	TGTGCCAGCAGCTTAGGGCTAGCGGGAGGGCCCTCAGATACGCAGTATTTT	CASSLGLAGGPSDTQYF
TRBV15	-	TRBJ1-2	-	TGTGCCACCAGCAGAGGAGGATTTGGGTATGGCTACACCTTC	CATSRGGFGYGYTF
TRBV6-5	-	TRBJ2-2	-	TGTGCCAGCAGCAAGATGGCCGGGGAGCTGTTTTTT	CASSKMAGELFF
TRBV19	-	TRBJ1-1	-	TGTGCCAGTAGAAGCAGGGAGAGGTCTGAAGCTTTCTTT	CASRSRERSEAFF
TRBV7-2	-	TRBJ2-3	-	TGTGCCAGCAGCATACCGTCCATGAATACGCAGTATTTT	CASSIPSMNTQYF
TRBV7-6	-	TRBJ2-2	TRBD2	TGTGCCAGCGGTCGGGGGGACACCGGGGAGCTGTTTTTT	CASGRGDTGELFF